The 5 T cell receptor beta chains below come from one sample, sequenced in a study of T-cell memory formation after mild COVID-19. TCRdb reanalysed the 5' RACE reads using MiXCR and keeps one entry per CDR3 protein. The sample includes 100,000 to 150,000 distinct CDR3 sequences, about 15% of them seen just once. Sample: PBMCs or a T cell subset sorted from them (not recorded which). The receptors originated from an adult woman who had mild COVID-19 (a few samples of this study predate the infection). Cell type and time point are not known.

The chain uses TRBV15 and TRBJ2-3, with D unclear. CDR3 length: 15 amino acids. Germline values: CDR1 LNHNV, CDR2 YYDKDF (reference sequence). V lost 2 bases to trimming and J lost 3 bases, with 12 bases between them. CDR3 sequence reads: CATSRLDVGTDTQYF. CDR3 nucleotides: TGTGCCACCAGCAGACTTGACGTCGGGACAGATACGCAGTATTTT.

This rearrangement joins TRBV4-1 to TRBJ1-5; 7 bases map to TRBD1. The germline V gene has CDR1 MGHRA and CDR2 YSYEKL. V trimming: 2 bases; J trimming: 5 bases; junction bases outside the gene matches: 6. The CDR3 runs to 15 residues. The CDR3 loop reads CASSQPGQTHQPQHF. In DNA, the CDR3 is TGCGCCAGCAGCCAACCGGGACAGACGCATCAGCCCCAGCATTTT.

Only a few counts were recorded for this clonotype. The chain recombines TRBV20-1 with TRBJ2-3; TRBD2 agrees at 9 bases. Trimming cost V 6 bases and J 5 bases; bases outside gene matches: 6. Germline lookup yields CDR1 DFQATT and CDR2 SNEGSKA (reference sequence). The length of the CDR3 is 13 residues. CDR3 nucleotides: TGCAGTGCCATGACTAGCGGTCAAGATACGCAGTATTTT. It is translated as CSAMTSGQDTQYF.

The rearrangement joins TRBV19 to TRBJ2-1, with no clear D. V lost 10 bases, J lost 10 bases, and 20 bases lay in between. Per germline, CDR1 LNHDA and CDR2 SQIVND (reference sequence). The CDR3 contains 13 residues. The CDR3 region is CATRPPLDREQFF. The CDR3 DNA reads TGTGCCACTCGACCCCCACTGGACCGGGAGCAGTTCTTC.

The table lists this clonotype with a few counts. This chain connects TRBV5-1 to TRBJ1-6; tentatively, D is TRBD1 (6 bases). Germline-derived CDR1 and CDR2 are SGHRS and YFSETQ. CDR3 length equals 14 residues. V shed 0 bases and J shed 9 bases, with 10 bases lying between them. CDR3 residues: CASSLAGRGSPLHF. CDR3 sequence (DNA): TGCGCCAGCAGCTTGGCGGGCAGGGGTTCACCCCTCCACTTT.